The sequence of this TCR beta chain was determined in a study of neurological immune-mediated disorders. This clonotype was observed many times. TCRdb reprocessed the 5' RACE reads with MiXCR, giving one entry per CDR3 protein. Of 71,000 or so distinct CDR3 sequences listed, 4.5% to 6.5% are singletons. The sequencing input was PBMCs. This receptor was identified in a woman in her thirties with multiple sclerosis.

DNA for the CDR3: TGTGCCAGCTCTTTGAACACCGGGGAGCTGTTTTTT. This gives the protein CASSLNTGELFF. The gene calls are TRBV28 and TRBJ2-2; D gene unclear. Germline loops: CDR1 MDHEN, CDR2 SYDVKM. Between the trimmed V and J ends, which lost 8 bases and 1 base, there was a span of 5 bases. The CDR3 covers 12 residues.